Reported below is one T cell receptor beta chain. This CDR3 contains 17 residues. Germline-derived CDR1 and CDR2 are SGHTA and FQGNSA. V lost 4 bases and J 0 bases, leaving 15 bases between the germline ends. Sequenced by immunoSEQ multiplex PCR; TCRdb stores in-frame clones only, minus some. The data contain 35,000 to 40,000 clones, 88% of them singletons. The data belong to a study of blood T cell repertoires in COVID-19. The receptor was derived from a man aged 65 to 79 with acute or convalescent COVID-19. The chain uses TRBV7-2 and TRBJ2-2; possibly TRBD1 for D (6 bases). Material for sequencing was peripheral blood. CDR3 nucleotide sequence: TGTGCCAGCAGCTCCCGAGGGACACTTGCGAACACCGGGGAGCTGTTTTTT. Translation: CASSSRGTLANTGELFF.